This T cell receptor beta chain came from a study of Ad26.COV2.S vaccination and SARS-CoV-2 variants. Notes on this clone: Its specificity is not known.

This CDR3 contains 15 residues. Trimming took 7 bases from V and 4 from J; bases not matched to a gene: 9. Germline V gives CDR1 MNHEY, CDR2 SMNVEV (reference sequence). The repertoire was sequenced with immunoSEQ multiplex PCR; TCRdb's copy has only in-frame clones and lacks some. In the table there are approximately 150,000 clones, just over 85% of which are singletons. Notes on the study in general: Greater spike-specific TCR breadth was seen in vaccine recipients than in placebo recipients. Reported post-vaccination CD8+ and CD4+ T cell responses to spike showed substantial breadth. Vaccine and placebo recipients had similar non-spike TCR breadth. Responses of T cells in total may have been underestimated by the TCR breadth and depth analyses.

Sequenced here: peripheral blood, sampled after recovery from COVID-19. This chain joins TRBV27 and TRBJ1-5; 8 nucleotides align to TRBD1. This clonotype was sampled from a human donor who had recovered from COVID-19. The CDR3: CASKRRDRPNQPQHF. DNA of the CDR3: TGTGCCAGCAAACGCCGGGACAGGCCTAATCAGCCCCAGCATTTT.